What follows are 29 T cell receptor beta chains derived from one specimen sequenced in a study of blood T cells in healthy people across ages. For the second PCR, which ran for roughly 6 to 12 cycles, a sample-barcoded 5' primer and a J-beta primer mix were used. TCRdb used MiXCR to reprocess the 5' RACE reads, holding one entry per CDR3 protein. The sample carries about 620,000 distinct CDR3 sequences, roughly half recorded once. Specimen: blood. The receptors were sampled from a woman aged 80 or older in good health.

Worth noting for this clonotype: A single base separates this from a much larger clone, so it may be a read error. This chain joins TRBV7-2 and TRBJ2-5; TRBD1 might be the D (6 bases). The J call may be mistaken, given a closer DNA end match to TRBJ2-7. Germline values: CDR1 SGHTA, CDR2 FQGNSA. The CDR3 has 14 residues. The CDR3 protein is CAGSFQTGQYEQYF. The CDR3 coding sequence is TGTGCCGGCAGCTTTCAGACAGGACAGTACGAGCAGTACTTC.

This clonotype was recorded at least ten times. The chain has TRBV5-1 and TRBJ2-5; unclear D gene. The CDR3 is made up of 11 amino acids. CDR1 SGHRS and CDR2 YFSETQ come from the germline V gene. Trimming left V 4 bases short and J 4 bases short, with 5 bases between. The CDR3 nucleotides read TGCGCCAGCAGCAAAGGAGAGACCCAGTACTTC. Translated, it gives CASSKGETQYF.

This clonotype was detected ten times or more. The J gene is TRBJ2-7, the V gene TRBV28; 8 positions match TRBD2. J lost 3 bases, V lost 10 bases, and 8 bases had no gene match. The germline CDR1 and CDR2 sequences are MDHEN and SYDVKM. The CDR3 is 13 residues long. The CDR3 sequence is CATLMTSDYEQYF. The CDR3 nucleotides read TGTGCCACCTTGATGACTAGCGACTACGAGCAGTACTTC.

Only a few counts were recorded for this clonotype. This chain connects TRBV7-2 to TRBJ2-7; 8 bases line up with TRBD1. Germline trimming cut 5 bases from V and 6 bases from J; bases unmatched to any gene: 12. Germline values: CDR1 SGHTA, CDR2 FQGNSA. This CDR3 has 15 amino acids. DNA of the CDR3: TGTGCCAGCAGCCCCCAATCGACAGGGGTGGTCGAGCAGTACTTC. Translation: CASSPQSTGVVEQYF.

As for this clonotype: A much larger clonotype is one base distant, so this may be a read error. The chain links TRBV20-1 to TRBJ1-1, with D hard to call. Per the germline V gene, CDR1 is DFQATT and CDR2 is SNEGSKA (reference sequence). CDR3 length equals 13 residues. V dropped 2 bases and J dropped 4 bases, with 11 bases sitting between them. The CDR3 DNA reads TGCAGTGCTAGAACACCCACGGCCACTGAAGCTTTCTTT. Translation: CSARTPTATEAFF.

This clonotype was observed at least ten times. The V and J genes are TRBV4-1 and TRBJ1-6; maybe TRBD1 (6 bases). Deletions cut 4 bases from V and 0 bases from J, with 13 bases between. Germline values: CDR1 MGHRA, CDR2 YSYEKL. This CDR3 is 17 amino acids long. The CDR3 reads CASSLRGGSSYNSPLHF. In DNA, the CDR3 is TGCGCCAGCAGCCTCCGGGGGGGCAGCTCCTATAATTCACCCCTCCACTTT.

The chain links TRBV13 to TRBJ2-4, with 7 bases aligning to TRBD2. Germline V CDR1 and CDR2: PRHDT, FYEKMQ (reference sequence). V was clipped by 1 base and J by 0 bases; unmatched bases: 3. The CDR3 extends over 16 amino acids. The CDR3 here is CASSLASGVAKNIQYF. For the CDR3, the DNA is TGTGCCAGCAGCTTAGCTAGCGGAGTAGCCAAAAACATTCAGTACTTC.

The chain is built from TRBV7-2 and TRBJ2-7; 9 nucleotides agree with TRBD1. With 3 bases clipped from V and 3 bases from J, the junction kept 6 bases outside the gene matches. CDR1 and CDR2 (germline): SGHTA, FQGNSA. The CDR3 covers 15 residues. CDR3 nucleotide sequence: TGTGCCAGCAGCTTTAAGGACAGGGGACTCTACGAGCAGTACTTC. Translation gives CASSFKDRGLYEQYF.

The chain joins TRBV7-2 to TRBJ1-1; D remains unclear. The length of the CDR3 is 13 residues. The V and J ends lost 5 bases and 1 base respectively, with 8 bases between them. Germline V gene data show CDR1 as SGHTA and CDR2 as FQGNSA. CDR3 amino acids: CASSPRKNTEAFF. Here the CDR3 DNA reads TGTGCCAGCAGCCCTCGAAAGAACACTGAAGCTTTCTTT.

This clonotype was seen once. A read error is possible here, since a much larger clone lies one base away. V and J are TRBV5-1 and TRBJ2-5; 9 bases line up with TRBD1. Trimming cost V 0 bases and J 11 bases; bases outside gene matches: 11. This CDR3 is 15 amino acids long. CDR1 and CDR2 from the germline V gene are SGHRS and YFSETQ. The CDR3, as DNA: TGCGCCAGCAGCTTGGGTGGACAGGGGTTCGATGAGCAGTACTTC. Translation gives CASSLGGQGFDEQYF.

The chain links TRBV7-6 to TRBJ2-1; D possibly corresponds to TRBD1 (5 bases). V dropped 1 base and J dropped 5 bases, with 12 bases sitting between them. CDR1 is SGHVS, CDR2 FNYEAQ, per germline. The length of the CDR3 is 15 residues. In DNA form, the CDR3 reads TGTGCCAGCAGCTTAGGGAGTGGGGCCCACAATGAGCAGTTCTTC. Its protein is CASSLGSGAHNEQFF.

The chain carries TRBV12-3 or TRBV12-4 and TRBJ1-5, with D possibly matching TRBD1 (5 bases). This CDR3 has 18 amino acids. V was trimmed by 6 bases and J by 7 bases, leaving 28 bases between them. CDR3 protein: CASSPGNRLRDLRQPQHF. CDR3 in DNA: TGTGCCAGCAGCCCAGGAAATAGGCTGCGGGACCTCAGACAGCCCCAGCATTTT.

The CDR3 region is CAIRSVDQNTEAFF. The DNA for the CDR3 is TGTGCCATCAGATCGGTGGACCAGAACACTGAAGCTTTCTTT. V usage is TRBV10-3 and J usage is TRBJ1-1; the D is unclear. The V end was cut by 6 bases, the J end by 1 base, with 12 bases between. Germline V gene lookup returns CDR1 ENHRY and CDR2 SYGVKD. The CDR3 covers 14 residues.

The chain couples TRBV5-1 to TRBJ1-2; weak D call: TRBD1 (6 bases). This CDR3 contains 15 residues. Germline-derived CDR1 and CDR2 are SGHRS and YFSETQ. V was cut by 0 bases and J by 4 bases, with 13 bases left in between. For the CDR3, the DNA is TGCGCCAGCAGCTTGGCGGGGGGGCTCGGCTATGGCTACACCTTC. Its translation: CASSLAGGLGYGYTF.

This clonotype was seen just once. J is TRBJ2-5 and V is TRBV6-1; 10 nucleotides line up with TRBD1. Germline V CDR1 and CDR2: MNHNS, SASEGT. Trimming removed 4 bases from V and 11 bases from J; junction bases left unmatched: 10. This CDR3 region has 14 residues. The CDR3 loop reads CASSGKTGGSVQYF. The CDR3 DNA reads TGTGCCAGCAGTGGAAAGACAGGGGGCAGTGTGCAGTACTTC.

The V call is TRBV20-1, the J call TRBJ2-5, with D possibly TRBD1 on 5 matching bases. The CDR3 sequence is 13 residues long. Germline CDR1 reads DFQATT; CDR2 reads SNEGSKA (reference sequence). V was shortened by 2 bases and J by 5 bases, with 12 bases between the two germline ends. CDR3 DNA: TGCAGTGCTAGAAGGGGTGGGCTCGAGACCCAGTACTTC. As protein: CSARRGGLETQYF.

There are many counts of this clonotype. V is TRBV9 and J is TRBJ2-3; TRBD2 is a possible D gene (5 bases). V was pared by 0 bases and J by 3 bases, with 14 bases between. This CDR3 region has 16 residues. Germline CDR1 is SGDLS and CDR2 is YYNGEE. This chain's CDR3 is CASSVGGSVKTDTQYF. The DNA of the CDR3 is TGTGCCAGCAGCGTAGGTGGTAGCGTTAAAACAGATACGCAGTATTTT.

This clonotype was seen more than once but under ten times. Given a much more abundant clone one base away, this may be a read error. CDR3: CASSLFPTSHRYFQETQYF. DNA of the CDR3: TGTGCCAGCAGCTTATTCCCCACCTCCCACCGATACTTCCAAGAGACCCAGTACTTC. The V call is TRBV11-3, the J call TRBJ2-5; the D is unclear. This CDR3 has 19 residues. Trimming took 2 bases from V and 1 from J, leaving 23 bases between them. Germline V CDR1 and CDR2: SGHNT, YENEEA. The full variable domain, rest sourced from reference TRBV11-3 and TRBJ2-5, is EAGVVQSPRYKIIEKKQPVAFWCNPISGHNTLYWYLQNLGQGPELLIRYENEEAVDDSQLPKDRFSAERLKGVDSTLKIQPAELGDSAVYLCASSLFPTSHRYFQETQYFGPGTRLLVL.

V usage is TRBV20-1 and J usage is TRBJ2-3, with a weak D call TRBD2 (5 bases). The CDR3 is 13 residues long. V lost 5 bases and J lost 6, with 15 bases in between. CDR1 is DFQATT, CDR2 SNEGSKA, per germline (reference sequence). This CDR3 reads CSAEAAGVDTQYF. CDR3 coding DNA: TGCAGTGCTGAGGCCGCCGGGGTGGATACGCAGTATTTT.

The chain carries TRBV28 and TRBJ2-5; TRBD1 agrees at 9 bases. J lost 3 bases, V lost 3 bases, and 5 bases had no gene match. The germline V gene encodes CDR1 MDHEN and CDR2 SYDVKM. This CDR3 spans 15 amino acids. The CDR3 DNA is TGTGCCAGCAGTTTTGGGGGACAGGGCGAAGAGACCCAGTACTTC. Translation gives CASSFGGQGEETQYF. The variable domain in full, completed from reference TRBV28 and TRBJ2-5, reads DVKVTQSSRYLVKRTGEKVFLECVQDMDHENMFWYRQDPGLGLRLIYFSYDVKMKEKGDIPEGYSVSREKKERFSLILESASTNQTSMYLCASSFGGQGEETQYFGPGTRLLVL.

CDR3 nucleotides: TGCGCCAGCAGCTTGGATCCGATCCAGTCAATGACCCAGTACTTC. Amino acid sequence: CASSLDPIQSMTQYF. The chain employs TRBV5-1 and TRBJ2-5; no reliable D call. Per the germline V gene, CDR1 is SGHRS and CDR2 is YFSETQ. V was trimmed by 0 bases and J by 7 bases, leaving 16 bases between them. This CDR3 contains 15 residues.

This clonotype was detected a few times. V usage is TRBV5-1 and J usage is TRBJ2-5; D unresolved. CDR3 length equals 14 residues. Germline V gene data show CDR1 as SGHRS and CDR2 as YFSETQ. The V and J ends lost 0 bases and 11 bases respectively, with 17 bases between them. This chain's CDR3 is CASSLEGWSNEQYF. Here the CDR3 DNA reads TGCGCCAGCAGCTTGGAAGGGTGGAGCAATGAGCAGTACTTC.

The gene calls are TRBV2 and TRBJ1-2, with TRBD1 matching 9 bases. This CDR3 is built from 14 residues. Germline CDR1 and CDR2: SNHLY and FYNNEI. The V segment lost 6 bases and the J segment 4 bases; nucleotides outside the gene matches: 6. In DNA form, the CDR3 reads TGTGCCAGCAGCGGCGGGACAGGGCTCTATGGCTACACCTTC. Protein: CASSGGTGLYGYTF.

The chain combines TRBV27 with TRBJ1-2; D uncertain. The CDR3 sequence is 13 residues long. The V gene's germline CDR1 is MNHEY and CDR2 SMNVEV (reference sequence). The V and J ends lost 5 bases and 7 bases respectively, with 14 bases between them. The CDR3 DNA reads as TGTGCCAGCAGTCCAAACCTACTAAGTGGCTACACCTTC. Residues: CASSPNLLSGYTF.

This chain uses TRBV6-5 with TRBJ1-2; no clear D gene. The V end lost 0 bases, the J end lost 0 bases, and 11 bases lay between the germline ends. This CDR3 is built from 16 residues. Per germline, CDR1 MNHEY and CDR2 SVGAGI. The CDR3 coding sequence is TGTGCCAGCAGTTACTCCCACGGTAGGGCTAACTATGGCTACACCTTC. This sequence encodes CASSYSHGRANYGYTF.

For this clonotype: Given a much more abundant clone one base away, this may be a read error. The V call is TRBV6-6, the J call TRBJ2-5; the match to TRBD1 covers 8 bases. From germline, CDR1 is MNHNY and CDR2 SVGAGI (reference sequence). This CDR3 region has 14 residues. V was clipped by 8 bases and J by 3 bases; unmatched bases: 8. DNA of the CDR3: TGTGCCAGCGCCGTGGACAGGGATGAAGAGACCCAGTACTTC. The encoded protein is CASAVDRDEETQYF.

Remarks on this clonotype: A much larger clone differs by one base, so this may be a read error. The CDR3: CASVRGRCGGYTF. CDR3 DNA sequence: TGTGCCAGCGTCAGGGGGAGGTGCGGTGGCTACACCTTC. The chain carries TRBV5-6 and TRBJ1-2; 7 bases are a match to TRBD1. This CDR3 spans 13 amino acids. Trimming removed 7 bases from V and 7 bases from J; junction bases left unmatched: 10. Germline assignment: CDR1 SGHDT and CDR2 YYEEEE. Together with reference TRBV5-6 and TRBJ1-2, the CDR3 gives the full variable domain: DAGVTQSPTHLIKTRGQQVTLRCSPKSGHDTVSWYQQALGQGPQFIFQYYEEEERQRGNFPDRFSGHQFPNYSSELNVNALLLGDSALYLCASVRGRCGGYTFGSGTRLTVV.

V and J are TRBV20-1 and TRBJ1-5; maybe TRBD1 (5 bases). The CDR3 sequence is 14 residues long. V was trimmed by 6 bases and J by 0 bases, leaving 12 bases between them. The germline V gene has CDR1 DFQATT and CDR2 SNEGSKA (reference sequence). The CDR3 sequence: CSATGRSSNQPQHF. The CDR3 DNA reads as TGCAGTGCAACGGGACGGAGTAGCAATCAGCCCCAGCATTTT.

The chain uses TRBV3-1 and TRBJ2-5, with 8 bases that match TRBD1. V dropped 4 bases and J dropped 2; count of bases not matched to a gene: 3. Germline CDR1 and CDR2: LGHDT and YNNKEL (reference sequence). CDR3 size: 14 residues. CDR3 loop: CASSRTGRQETQYF. The DNA of the CDR3 is TGTGCCAGCAGCCGGACAGGGAGACAAGAGACCCAGTACTTC.